A single sample is the source of the 5 T cell receptor beta chains below, sequenced in a study of CXCR3-negative and CXCR3-positive naive CD8 T cells. Libraries of TRB cDNA were made by 5' RACE and carried UMIs. For each CDR3 protein, TCRdb gives one entry from its re-call of the 5' RACE reads, without DNA. The data show about 9,600 distinct CDR3 sequences, and the top ten clones hold more than 0.9%. The sample taken for sequencing was naive CXCR3- CD8+ T cells from blood. The sample's subset: CD45RO-CCR7+CD27+CD95- naive CD8+ T cells lacking CXCR3 (TNR3-). The origin of the receptors is a human donor in good health. Some clones in this sample may be carry-over from other donors' samples.

This clonotype is labeled medium-sized (0.01 to 0.1%) based on frequency. The chain couples TRBV6-6 to TRBJ2-4; with no DNA, the TCRdb D assignment of TRBD2 cannot be verified. CDR3 size: 15 residues. Germline values: CDR1 MNHNY, CDR2 SVGAGI (reference sequence). The CDR3 spells CASDFEEGVGNIQYF.

This clonotype ranks as medium-sized in terms of frequency. The genes are TRBV6-5 and TRBJ2-1; TCRdb gives TRBD1 as the D gene, but with no DNA this cannot be confirmed. Germline-derived CDR1 and CDR2 are MNHEY and SVGAGI. The CDR3 has 17 amino acids. CDR3 region: CASSYSSGTTRGNEQFF.

Considering frequency, this clonotype is medium-sized. The gene calls are TRBV7-3 and TRBJ2-1; TCRdb reports TRBD2, a call that lacks DNA to check it against. This CDR3 comprises 16 residues. Looked up from germline, CDR1 is SGHTA and CDR2 is FQGTGA. The chain's CDR3 is CASSITGTSGYNEQFF. Combining the CDR3 with reference TRBV7-3 and TRBJ2-1 gives the whole variable domain GAGVSQTPSNKVTEKGKYVELRCDPISGHTALYWYRQSLGQGPEFLIYFQGTGAADDSGLPNDRFFAVRPEGSVSTLKIQRTERGDSAVYLCASSITGTSGYNEQFFGPGTRLTVL.

V is TRBV14 and J is TRBJ2-1. Germline V gene data show CDR1 as SGHDN and CDR2 as FVKESK. The CDR3 consists of 14 residues. The CDR3 sequence is CASSQESWGDEQFF.

The chain employs TRBV19 and TRBJ2-1; TCRdb's D call, TRBD1, is unchecked because there is no DNA. Per the germline V gene, CDR1 is LNHDA and CDR2 is SQIVND (reference sequence). The CDR3 has 16 residues. The CDR3 loop reads CASTLSGPGGYNEQFF. The whole variable domain, filled in from reference TRBV19 and TRBJ2-1, reads DGGITQSPKYLFRKEGQNVTLSCEQNLNHDAMYWYRQDPGQGLRLIYYSQIVNDFQKGDIAEGYSVSREKKESFPLTVTSAQKNPTAFYLCASTLSGPGGYNEQFFGPGTRLTVL.